The entry below describes one TCR beta chain. V shed 5 bases and J shed 0 bases, with 4 bases lying between them. This CDR3 comprises 12 residues. CDR1 and CDR2 (germline): SGHNT, YYREEE (reference sequence). Profiling relied on immunoSEQ multiplex PCR, and the TCRdb table lists in-frame clones only, not all of them. The repertoire holds about 110,000 clones, under 97% seen once, with roughly 0.67% in the top ten. The sample comes from a study of cytomegalovirus exposure and HLA in healthy donors. The sample taken for sequencing was PBMCs. This chain uses TRBV5-4 with TRBJ2-3, with D unresolved. This clonotype was obtained from a woman in her late teens or twenties in good health and CMV-seronegative. CDR3: CASSQSTDTQYF. In DNA form, the CDR3 reads TGTGCCAGCAGTCAAAGCACAGATACGCAGTATTTT.